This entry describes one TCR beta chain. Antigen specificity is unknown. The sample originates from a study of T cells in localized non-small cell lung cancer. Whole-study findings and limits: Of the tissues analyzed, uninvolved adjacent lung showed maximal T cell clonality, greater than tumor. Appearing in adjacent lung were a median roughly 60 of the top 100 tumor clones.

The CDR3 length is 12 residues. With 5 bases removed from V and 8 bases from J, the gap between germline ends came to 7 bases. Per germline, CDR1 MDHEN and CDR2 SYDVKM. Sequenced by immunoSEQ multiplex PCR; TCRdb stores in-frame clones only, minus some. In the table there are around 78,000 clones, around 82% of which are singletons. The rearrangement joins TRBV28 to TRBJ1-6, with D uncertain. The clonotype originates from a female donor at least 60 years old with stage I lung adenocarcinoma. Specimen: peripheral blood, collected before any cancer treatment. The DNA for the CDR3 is TGTGCCAGCAGTGGACTAGATTCACCCCTCCACTTT. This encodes CASSGLDSPLHF.